These 20 T cell receptor beta chains were sequenced from one sample in a study of T-cell reconstitution after alpha-beta-depleted transplantation in children. Unique molecular identifiers were built into the TCRbeta library. TCRdb reprocessed the PCR reads with MiXCR, giving one entry per CDR3 protein. The data show about 340,000 distinct CDR3 sequences, 16% seen once. The input for sequencing was PBMCs, mostly from graft donor cells, taken 360 days after TCRalphabeta/CD19-depleted stem cell transplant. All receptors derive from a male patient between 2 and 10 years old who had a stem cell transplant for acute lymphoblastic leukemia, so the T cells may come from the graft donor.

This clonotype turned up a few times. The chain joins TRBV14 to TRBJ1-2; TRBD1 matches at 7 bases. Trimming took 4 bases from V and 2 from J; bases not matched to a gene: 4. The CDR3 is made up of 14 amino acids. The V gene's germline CDR1 is SGHDN and CDR2 FVKESK. CDR3 DNA sequence: TGTGCCAGCAGCCCTGGGACAGTAAACTATGGCTACACCTTC. It is translated as CASSPGTVNYGYTF.

This clonotype was recorded only once. The rearrangement links TRBV21-1 to TRBJ2-3; no DNA check was done on the table's D call, TRBD2. TRBV21-1 is an annotated pseudogene. This CDR3 is built from 19 residues. CDR3 nucleotides: TGTGCCAGCAGCACGGACAGGGACCTAGCGGTCCCTAGCACAGATACGCAGTATTTT. Translated: CASSTDRDLAVPSTDTQYF.

The chain recombines TRBV6-5 with TRBJ1-5; D unresolved. This CDR3 has 13 residues. Germline CDR1 is MNHEY and CDR2 is SVGAGI. Trimming stripped 4 bases from V and 5 bases from J, with 9 bases between. In nucleotides, the CDR3 is TGTGCCAGCAGTTTCGACATTTATCAGCCCCAGCATTTT. This encodes CASSFDIYQPQHF.

This clonotype was seen many times. The V call is TRBV10-3, the J call TRBJ2-1, with 10 nucleotides matching TRBD2. J lost 0 bases, V lost 6 bases, and 11 bases had no gene match. From germline, CDR1 is ENHRY and CDR2 SYGVKD. The CDR3 has 18 amino acids. The CDR3 region is CAIRSGTSVSSSYNEQFF. CDR3 nucleotide sequence: TGTGCCATCAGGTCCGGGACTAGCGTCTCGAGCTCCTACAATGAGCAGTTCTTC.

The genes are TRBV28 and TRBJ2-7; 8 bases fit TRBD2. Trimming cost V 3 bases and J 7 bases; bases outside gene matches: 5. The CDR3 consists of 13 residues. From germline, CDR1 is MDHEN and CDR2 SYDVKM. CDR3 bases: TGTGCCAGCAGTTTCAGCGGGAGATCGGAGCAGTACTTC. The encoded protein is CASSFSGRSEQYF.

The chain employs TRBV20-1 and TRBJ2-7; TRBD1 agrees at 7 bases. The germline gives CDR1 DFQATT, CDR2 SNEGSKA (reference sequence). The CDR3 is 14 amino acids. With 5 bases clipped from V and 0 bases from J, the junction kept 7 bases outside the gene matches. DNA of the CDR3: TGCAGTGCTCCCGGGACAGCGAGCTCCTACGAGCAGTACTTC. Translated: CSAPGTASSYEQYF.

In this sample, this clonotype turned up many times. The chain employs TRBV28 and TRBJ2-2, with TRBD2 as a possible D gene (6 bases). Trimming shortened V by 10 bases and J by 1 base, and 19 bases separated the two germline ends. This CDR3 comprises 16 residues. CDR1 MDHEN and CDR2 SYDVKM come from the germline V gene. CDR3 nucleotides: TGTGCCATCAGGGAGGCTCCTTGGGTGAACACCGGGGAGCTGTTTTTT. It codes for CAIREAPWVNTGELFF. The variable domain in full, completed from reference TRBV28 and TRBJ2-2, reads DVKVTQSSRYLVKRTGEKVFLECVQDMDHENMFWYRQDPGLGLRLIYFSYDVKMKEKGDIPEGYSVSREKKERFSLILESASTNQTSMYLCAIREAPWVNTGELFFGEGSRLTVL.

The table lists this clonotype with a few counts. The V call is TRBV5-6, the J call TRBJ2-3; D is unresolved. The V end was cut by 4 bases, the J end by 3 bases, with 9 bases between. This CDR3 spans 13 amino acids. Germline CDR1 is SGHDT and CDR2 is YYEEEE. CDR3 region: CASSILITDTQYF. CDR3 coding DNA: TGTGCCAGCAGCATCCTCATTACAGATACGCAGTATTTT.

There are many counts of this clonotype. This chain connects TRBV20-1 to TRBJ2-7; 9 positions match TRBD1. There are 12 residues in the CDR3. Per the germline V gene, CDR1 is DFQATT and CDR2 is SNEGSKA (reference sequence). Losses at the gene ends were 2 bases for V and 6 bases for J; bases not matched to a gene: 2. The CDR3 DNA is TGCAGTGCTAGATTGGACAGGGGCGAGCAGTACTTC. Residues: CSARLDRGEQYF.

In this sample, this clonotype turned up many times. J is TRBJ2-1 and V is TRBV5-1; D is perhaps TRBD1 (5 bases). Per germline, CDR1 SGHRS and CDR2 YFSETQ. The germline V and J ends were trimmed by 4 bases and 0 bases, with 11 bases remaining between them. This CDR3 has 15 amino acids. This CDR3 is CASSIRASSYNEQFF. DNA of the CDR3: TGCGCCAGCAGCATCAGGGCGAGCTCCTACAATGAGCAGTTCTTC.

V gene TRBV15 combines with J gene TRBJ2-7, with D perhaps matching TRBD2 (7 bases). The CDR3 has 17 residues. Trimming took 4 bases from V and 3 from J, leaving 22 bases between them. Germline CDR1 is LNHNV and CDR2 is YYDKDF (reference sequence). This CDR3 reads CATSIQGRGQYVYEQYF. Written as DNA, the CDR3 is TGTGCCACCAGCATTCAGGGGAGGGGACAATATGTCTACGAGCAGTACTTC.

The chain combines TRBV6-1 with TRBJ2-1, with 13 bases aligning to TRBD2. V shed 5 bases and J 6 bases; nucleotides not matched to a gene: 7. Germline values: CDR1 MNHNS, CDR2 SASEGT. The CDR3 is 16 amino acids. CDR3 region: CASSPTLAGGINEQFF. CDR3 in DNA: TGTGCCAGCAGTCCAACACTAGCGGGAGGGATCAATGAGCAGTTCTTC.

The chain couples TRBV20-1 to TRBJ2-6, with D uncertain. The germline gives CDR1 DFQATT, CDR2 SNEGSKA (reference sequence). The CDR3 runs 16 residues. V gave up 0 bases and J gave up 0 bases, with 9 bases separating them. CDR3 nucleotides: TGCAGTGCTAGAGATTTAAGGGCCTCTGGGGCCAACGTCCTGACTTTC. Translated: CSARDLRASGANVLTF.

This clonotype was observed a handful of times. The rearrangement links TRBV4-2 to TRBJ1-5; the D gene is possibly TRBD1 (5 bases). Germline CDR1 and CDR2: LGHNA and YNFKEQ. V was trimmed by 4 bases and J by 8 bases, leaving 18 bases between them. The CDR3 sequence is 15 residues long. CDR3 sequence: CASSPRQMGGEPQHF. The CDR3 bases are TGTGCCAGCAGCCCGAGACAGATGGGTGGTGAGCCCCAGCATTTT.

This rearrangement joins TRBV6-1 to TRBJ1-6; D gene uncertain. Germline lookup yields CDR1 MNHNS and CDR2 SASEGT. The CDR3 has 11 amino acids. Trimming pared 6 bases from V and 7 bases from J, leaving 4 bases between. The CDR3 DNA is TGTGCCAGCAGGACAAATTCACCCCTCCACTTT. Translating gives CASRTNSPLHF.

This clonotype was detected many times. V and J are TRBV13 and TRBJ2-7; unclear D gene. There are 14 residues in the CDR3. Germline assignment: CDR1 PRHDT and CDR2 FYEKMQ (reference sequence). Trimming pared 5 bases from V and 4 bases from J, leaving 15 bases between. The CDR3 sequence is CASSETALGYEQYF. The CDR3 nucleotides read TGTGCCAGCAGCGAGACTGCGTTGGGGTACGAGCAGTACTTC.

This clonotype has a handful of counts. The genes are TRBV20-1 and TRBJ2-1, with D tentatively TRBD2 (5 bases). The CDR3 is 16 amino acids. Germline-derived CDR1 and CDR2 are DFQATT and SNEGSKA (reference sequence). Trimming pared 5 bases from V and 5 bases from J, leaving 22 bases between. This CDR3 is CSALDPLPGTDNEQFF. CDR3 DNA: TGCAGTGCTCTTGACCCCTTGCCGGGAACCGACAATGAGCAGTTCTTC.

This clonotype showed up just a few times. The chain recombines TRBV5-1 with TRBJ2-2; D gene ambiguous. The CDR3 is 13 amino acids. V lost 2 bases and J 3 bases, leaving 5 bases between the germline ends. Germline loops: CDR1 SGHRS, CDR2 YFSETQ. CDR3 residues: CASSFAYTGELFF. The CDR3, as DNA: TGCGCCAGCAGCTTTGCCTACACCGGGGAGCTGTTTTTT.

The rearrangement joins TRBV6-2 or TRBV6-3 to TRBJ2-1; 10 positions agree with TRBD2. The junction had 6 bases not matched to a gene; V was cut back by 2 bases and J by 2 bases. The CDR3 is 17 residues long. Germline CDR1 MNHEY, CDR2 SVGEGT. CDR3 in amino acids: CASSYPVAGGPYNEQFF. The CDR3 DNA follows: TGTGCCAGCAGTTACCCCGTAGCGGGAGGCCCCTACAATGAGCAGTTCTTC.

The chain uses TRBV5-5 and TRBJ2-4; 7 bases align to TRBD1. The CDR3 spans 14 residues. V dropped 9 bases and J dropped 6; count of bases not matched to a gene: 12. Germline V CDR1 and CDR2: SGHKS, YYEKEE (reference sequence). DNA of the CDR3: TGTGCCACCTCGCAACGGGGACAGTCAAACATTCAGTACTTC. Residues: CATSQRGQSNIQYF.